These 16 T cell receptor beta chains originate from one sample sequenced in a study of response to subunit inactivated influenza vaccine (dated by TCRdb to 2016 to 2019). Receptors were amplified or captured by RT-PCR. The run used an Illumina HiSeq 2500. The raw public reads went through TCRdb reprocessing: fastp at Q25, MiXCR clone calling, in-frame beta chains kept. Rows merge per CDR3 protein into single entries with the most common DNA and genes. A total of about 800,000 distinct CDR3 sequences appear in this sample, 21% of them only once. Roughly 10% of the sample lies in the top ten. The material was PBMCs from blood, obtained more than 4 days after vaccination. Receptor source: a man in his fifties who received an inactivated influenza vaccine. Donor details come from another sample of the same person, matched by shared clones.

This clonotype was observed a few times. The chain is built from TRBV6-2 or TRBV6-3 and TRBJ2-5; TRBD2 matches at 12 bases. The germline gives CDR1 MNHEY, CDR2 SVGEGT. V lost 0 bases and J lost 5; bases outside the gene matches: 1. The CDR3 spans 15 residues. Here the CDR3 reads CASSYSGLAGETQYF. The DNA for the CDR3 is TGTGCCAGCAGTTACTCGGGACTAGCGGGCGAGACCCAGTACTTC.

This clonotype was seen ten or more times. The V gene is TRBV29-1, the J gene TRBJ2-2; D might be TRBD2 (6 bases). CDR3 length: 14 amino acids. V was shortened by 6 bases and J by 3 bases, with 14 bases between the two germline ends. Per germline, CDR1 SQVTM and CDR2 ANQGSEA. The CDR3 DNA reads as TGCAGCGTAGCCTTTGGCGGGGACACCGGGGAGCTGTTTTTT. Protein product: CSVAFGGDTGELFF.

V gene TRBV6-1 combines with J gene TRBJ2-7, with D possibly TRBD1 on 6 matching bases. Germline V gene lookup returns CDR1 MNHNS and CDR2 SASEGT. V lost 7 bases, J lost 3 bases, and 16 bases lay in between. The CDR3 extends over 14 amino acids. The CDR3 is CASTGHQGGYEQYF. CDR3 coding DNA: TGTGCCAGCACAGGACACCAAGGGGGCTACGAGCAGTACTTC.

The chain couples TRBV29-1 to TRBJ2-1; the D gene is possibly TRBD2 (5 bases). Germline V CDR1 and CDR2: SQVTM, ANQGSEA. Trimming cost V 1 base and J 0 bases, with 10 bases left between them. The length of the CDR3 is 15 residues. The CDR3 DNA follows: TGCAGCGTTGAAGTCTGGGAGAGCTCCTACAATGAGCAGTTCTTC. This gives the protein CSVEVWESSYNEQFF.

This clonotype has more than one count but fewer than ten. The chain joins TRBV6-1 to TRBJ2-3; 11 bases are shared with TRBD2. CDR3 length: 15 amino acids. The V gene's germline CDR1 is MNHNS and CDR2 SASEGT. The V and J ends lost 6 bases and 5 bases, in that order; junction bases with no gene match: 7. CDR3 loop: CASRPLAGVLDTQYF. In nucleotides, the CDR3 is TGTGCCAGCAGGCCACTAGCGGGGGTCTTAGATACGCAGTATTTT.

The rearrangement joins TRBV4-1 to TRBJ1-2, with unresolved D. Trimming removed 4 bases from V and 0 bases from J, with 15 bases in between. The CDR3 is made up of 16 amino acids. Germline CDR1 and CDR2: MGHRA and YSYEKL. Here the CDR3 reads CASSLGPDGANYGYTF. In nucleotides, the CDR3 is TGCGCCAGCAGCCTTGGGCCGGACGGAGCTAACTATGGCTACACCTTC.

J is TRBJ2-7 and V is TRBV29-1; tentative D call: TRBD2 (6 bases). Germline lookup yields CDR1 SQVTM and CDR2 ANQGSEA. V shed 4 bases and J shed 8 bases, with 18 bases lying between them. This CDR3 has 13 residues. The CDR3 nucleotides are TGCAGCGTTGGTGCGACAGCGGGCCCTCAGCAGTACTTC. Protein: CSVGATAGPQQYF.

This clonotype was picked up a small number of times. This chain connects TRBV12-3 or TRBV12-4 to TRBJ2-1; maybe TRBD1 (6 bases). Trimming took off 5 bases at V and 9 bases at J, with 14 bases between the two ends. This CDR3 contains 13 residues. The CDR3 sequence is CASSPTGAPEQFF. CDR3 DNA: TGTGCCAGCAGTCCGACAGGAGCTCCTGAGCAGTTCTTC.

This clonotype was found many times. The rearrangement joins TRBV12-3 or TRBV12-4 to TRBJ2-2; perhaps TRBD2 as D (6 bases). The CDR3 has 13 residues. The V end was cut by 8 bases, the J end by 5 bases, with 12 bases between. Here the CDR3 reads CASGLGGTGELFF. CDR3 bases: TGTGCCAGCGGCTTGGGGGGAACCGGGGAGCTGTTTTTT.

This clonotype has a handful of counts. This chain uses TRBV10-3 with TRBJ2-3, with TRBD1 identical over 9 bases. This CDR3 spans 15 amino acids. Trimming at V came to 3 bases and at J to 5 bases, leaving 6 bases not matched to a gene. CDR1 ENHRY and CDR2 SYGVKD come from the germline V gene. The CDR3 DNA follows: TGTGCCATCAGTGACACAGGGGGCAGTGGAGATACGCAGTATTTT. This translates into CAISDTGGSGDTQYF.

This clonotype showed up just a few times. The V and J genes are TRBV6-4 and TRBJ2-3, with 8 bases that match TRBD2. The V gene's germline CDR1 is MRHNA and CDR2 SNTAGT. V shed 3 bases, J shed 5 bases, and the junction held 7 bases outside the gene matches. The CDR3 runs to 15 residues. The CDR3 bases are TGTGCCAGCAGTGAATCGGGGGGGCGTGGAGATACGCAGTATTTT. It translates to CASSESGGRGDTQYF.

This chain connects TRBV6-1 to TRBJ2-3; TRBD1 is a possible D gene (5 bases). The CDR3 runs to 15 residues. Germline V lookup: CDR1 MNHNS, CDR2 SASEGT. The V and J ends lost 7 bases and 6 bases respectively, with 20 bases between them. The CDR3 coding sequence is TGTGCCAGCAAGGGGTCAAGCTTAGGCCAGGATACGCAGTATTTT. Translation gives CASKGSSLGQDTQYF.

For the CDR3, the DNA is TGCAGTGCTACCGGACTAGCGGGAGCTTCTTACAATGAGCAGTTCTTC. The encoded protein is CSATGLAGASYNEQFF. The V gene is TRBV20-1, the J gene TRBJ2-1, with 13 bases matching TRBD2. The germline V gene has CDR1 DFQATT and CDR2 SNEGSKA (reference sequence). Losses at the gene ends were 4 bases for V and 4 bases for J; bases not matched to a gene: 7. CDR3 length: 16 residues.

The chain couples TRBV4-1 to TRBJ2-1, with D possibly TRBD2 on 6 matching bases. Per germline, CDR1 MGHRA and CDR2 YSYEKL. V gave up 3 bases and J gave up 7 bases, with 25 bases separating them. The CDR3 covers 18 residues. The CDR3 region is CASSQGRWGGTKGNEQFF. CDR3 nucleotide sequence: TGCGCCAGCAGCCAGGGTCGGTGGGGCGGGACCAAGGGGAATGAGCAGTTCTTC.

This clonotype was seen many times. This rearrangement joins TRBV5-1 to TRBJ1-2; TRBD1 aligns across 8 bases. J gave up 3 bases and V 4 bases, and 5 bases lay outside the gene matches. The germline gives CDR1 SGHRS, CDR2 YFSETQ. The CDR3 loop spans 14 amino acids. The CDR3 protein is CASSRQGSDYGYTF. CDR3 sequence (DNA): TGCGCCAGCAGCCGACAGGGGAGTGACTATGGCTACACCTTC.

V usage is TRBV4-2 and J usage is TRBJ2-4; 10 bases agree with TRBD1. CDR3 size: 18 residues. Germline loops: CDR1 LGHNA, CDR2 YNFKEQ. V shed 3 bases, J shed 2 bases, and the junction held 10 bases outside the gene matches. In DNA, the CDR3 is TGTGCCAGCAGCCAGCAAACCGGGACAGGGGATCCCAAAAACATTCAGTACTTC. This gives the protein CASSQQTGTGDPKNIQYF.